The 18 T cell receptor beta chains given below trace back to one sample, sequenced in a study of beta chain features in type 1 diabetes. General study results and limits: Shorter TCRB CDR3s, moderately but significantly so, were found in Type 1 diabetes patients in all four CD4+ subsets.

The isolated RNA, all of it, was reverse transcribed, so expressed TCRB transcripts were what got sequenced. The method was immunoSEQ multiplex PCR; TCRdb's version includes in-frame clones alone and lacks a portion of them. The sample includes 640,000 or so clones, around 15% of them seen just once. These receptors have no identified antigens. Sequenced: naive CD4+ T cells from blood. These TCRs come from a man in his late teens or twenties with type 1 diabetes.

This clone came up a few times. The CDR3 DNA sequence: TGTGCCACTGACAGGGGGCGCGAGACCCAGTACTTC. Translation: CATDRGRETQYF. The rearrangement links TRBV28 to TRBJ2-5, with TRBD1 matching over 10 bases. V shed 10 bases, J shed 5 bases, and the junction held 4 bases outside the gene matches. CDR3 length: 12 amino acids. Germline CDR1 is MDHEN and CDR2 is SYDVKM.

The rearrangement joins TRBV7-9 to TRBJ2-1; TRBD2 agrees at 7 bases. V shed 1 base, J shed 3 bases, and the junction held 3 bases outside the gene matches. Germline CDR1 and CDR2: SEHNR and FQNEAQ (reference sequence). The CDR3 runs 15 residues. The CDR3 DNA follows: TGTGCCAGCAGCTTAGGAGCGGGGCTCTACAATGAGCAGTTCTTC. Protein: CASSLGAGLYNEQFF. Using reference TRBV7-9 and TRBJ2-1 for the parts outside the CDR3, the full variable domain is DTGVSQNPRHKITKRGQNVTFRCDPISEHNRLYWYRQTLGQGPEFLTYFQNEAQLEKSRLLSDRFSAERPKGSFSTLEIQRTEQGDSAMYLCASSLGAGLYNEQFFGPGTRLTVL.

The chain employs TRBV11-2 and TRBJ2-1, with D possibly TRBD2 on 5 matching bases. Looked up from germline, CDR1 is SGHAT and CDR2 is FQNNGV. The CDR3 length is 14 residues. V was clipped by 4 bases and J by 2 bases, with 9 bases between them. The CDR3 spells CASSYRETYNEQFF. The CDR3 region has the DNA TGTGCCAGCAGCTACCGGGAAACCTACAATGAGCAGTTCTTC.

This chain links TRBV7-6 with TRBJ2-3; D unresolved. Trimming removed 2 bases from V and 6 bases from J, with 12 bases in between. This CDR3 has 14 amino acids. The germline gives CDR1 SGHVS, CDR2 FNYEAQ. This chain's CDR3 is CASSLFSTSDTQYF. CDR3 coding DNA: TGTGCCAGCAGCTTATTCTCCACGTCCGATACGCAGTATTTT. Filled out from reference TRBV7-6 and TRBJ2-3, the complete variable domain reads GAGVSQSPRYKVTKRGQDVALRCDPISGHVSLYWYRQALGQGPEFLTYFNYEAQQDKSGLPNDRFSAERPEGSISTLTIQRTEQRDSAMYRCASSLFSTSDTQYFGPGTRLTVL.

This clone was observed a few times. The chain carries TRBV19 and TRBJ1-5; the D gene is possibly TRBD1 (6 bases). In germline, CDR1 is LNHDA, CDR2 SQIVND (reference sequence). Trimming cost V 4 bases and J 6 bases, with 13 bases left between them. This CDR3 has 14 amino acids. DNA of the CDR3: TGTGCCAGTAGTACTTCAGGGGTAGGTCAGCCCCAGCATTTT. It codes for CASSTSGVGQPQHF.

The chain couples TRBV19 to TRBJ1-1; D unclear. This CDR3 is 13 amino acids long. V lost 3 bases and J lost 2, with 7 bases in between. Per the germline V gene, CDR1 is LNHDA and CDR2 is SQIVND (reference sequence). The CDR3 spells CASSIETNTEAFF. For the CDR3, the DNA is TGTGCCAGTAGTATTGAGACCAACACTGAAGCTTTCTTT.

This chain uses TRBV19 with TRBJ1-5; 7 bases match TRBD1. Germline V CDR1 and CDR2: LNHDA, SQIVND (reference sequence). With 5 bases clipped from V and 6 bases from J, the junction kept 1 base outside the gene matches. This CDR3 spans 12 amino acids. CDR3 amino acids: CASSDRVQPQHF. The CDR3 nucleotides are TGTGCCAGTAGTGACAGGGTTCAGCCCCAGCATTTT.

A few counts support this clone. V gene TRBV7-6 combines with J gene TRBJ1-6; a possible D gene is TRBD1 (5 bases). This CDR3 spans 15 amino acids. The V and J ends lost 5 bases and 8 bases respectively, with 16 bases between them. Germline V CDR1 and CDR2: SGHVS, FNYEAQ. CDR3 sequence reads: CASSQGAGRDSPLHF. CDR3 nucleotides: TGTGCCAGCAGCCAGGGTGCGGGCCGGGATTCACCCCTCCACTTT.

This clone occurred a few times. The chain has TRBV7-9 and TRBJ1-1, with D uncertain. This CDR3 is built from 13 residues. V shed 2 bases and J shed 7 bases, with 11 bases lying between them. The germline CDR1 and CDR2 sequences are SEHNR and FQNEAQ (reference sequence). The CDR3 spells CASSLQEILEAFF. CDR3 coding DNA: TGTGCCAGCAGCTTACAGGAAATACTTGAAGCTTTCTTT.

DNA of the CDR3: TGCGCCAGCAGCTTGGATAGTTGGTCCGCTGGCTATGGCTACACCTTC. Protein: CASSLDSWSAGYGYTF. V gene TRBV5-1 combines with J gene TRBJ1-2; no firm D call. The CDR3 has 16 residues. Germline CDR1 and CDR2: SGHRS and YFSETQ. Trimming shortened V by 0 bases and J by 4 bases, and 16 bases separated the two germline ends.

In this sample, this clone turned up a few times. The J gene is TRBJ1-1, the V gene TRBV6-6; a weak D match, TRBD1 (6 bases). Trimming took 0 bases from V and 6 from J, leaving 14 bases between them. Germline V gene lookup returns CDR1 MNHNY and CDR2 SVGAGI (reference sequence). The CDR3 contains 15 residues. The CDR3 DNA reads as TGTGCCAGCAGTTACTCGAGGGAACAGGGACCTGAAGCTTTCTTT. Translation: CASSYSREQGPEAFF.

This clone showed up just a few times. The J gene is TRBJ1-1, the V gene TRBV28; D is unresolved. CDR3 length: 12 residues. Between the trimmed V and J ends, which lost 6 bases and 7 bases, there was a span of 12 bases. Germline loops: CDR1 MDHEN, CDR2 SYDVKM. The CDR3 DNA sequence: TGTGCCAGCAGGGCCGGTGGATATGAAGCTTTCTTT. This sequence encodes CASRAGGYEAFF.

This clone was counted only a few times. The genes are TRBV30 and TRBJ2-4, with D maybe TRBD1 (6 bases). CDR3 length: 14 residues. The V gene lost 5 bases and the J gene lost 4 bases, with 15 bases spanning the gap. CDR1 is GTSNPN, CDR2 SVGIG, per germline (reference sequence). CDR3 DNA: TGTGCCTGGGTATCCGGGACAAAAAAAAACATTCAGTACTTC. It translates to CAWVSGTKKNIQYF.

This clone was recorded many times. The chain has TRBV30 and TRBJ2-2; D is perhaps TRBD1 (5 bases). Per germline, CDR1 GTSNPN and CDR2 SVGIG (reference sequence). V lost 4 bases to trimming and J lost 1 base, with 10 bases between them. The CDR3 spans 14 residues. The CDR3 is CAWNRLLNTGELFF. CDR3 in DNA: TGTGCCTGGAACAGGCTTTTGAACACCGGGGAGCTGTTTTTT.

The rearrangement uses TRBV7-2 and TRBJ2-5, with 8 nucleotides matching TRBD1. CDR1 SGHTA and CDR2 FQGNSA come from the germline V gene. This CDR3 is built from 15 residues. Trimming at V came to 5 bases and at J to 5 bases, leaving 10 bases not matched to a gene. CDR3 in amino acids: CASSPSRGRVETQYF. CDR3 bases: TGTGCCAGCAGCCCCTCCAGGGGGCGTGTGGAGACCCAGTACTTC.

A few counts support this clone. The chain employs TRBV5-1 and TRBJ2-2; D is perhaps TRBD1 (6 bases). V was pared by 3 bases and J by 0 bases, with 9 bases between. This CDR3 region has 15 residues. Germline V gives CDR1 SGHRS, CDR2 YFSETQ. The CDR3 nucleotides are TGCGCCAGCAGCTCCACAGGGACGAACACCGGGGAGCTGTTTTTT. Residues: CASSSTGTNTGELFF.

This clone was picked up a small number of times. The chain has TRBV2 and TRBJ1-2, with D perhaps TRBD1 (6 bases). Trimming stripped 8 bases from V and 8 bases from J, with 24 bases between. The CDR3 has 15 amino acids. Germline lookup yields CDR1 SNHLY and CDR2 FYNNEI. CDR3 in amino acids: CASHPVWPGAGGYTF. Written as DNA, the CDR3 is TGTGCCAGCCACCCAGTTTGGCCGGGGGCAGGAGGCTACACCTTC.

The J gene is TRBJ2-5, the V gene TRBV5-1, with D perhaps matching TRBD2 (6 bases). Trimming removed 4 bases at V and 1 base at J, with 14 bases between. Germline lookup yields CDR1 SGHRS and CDR2 YFSETQ. This CDR3 is 15 amino acids long. The CDR3 sequence: CASSPMVGGQETQYF. As DNA, the CDR3 is TGCGCCAGCAGCCCCATGGTCGGGGGCCAAGAGACCCAGTACTTC.